The 26 T cell receptor beta chains presented below share a single source sample, sequenced in a study of a mutant IDH1 vaccine in newly diagnosed glioma. Time point indicated: week 47, end of study. Each dose of the vaccine consisted of 300 ug of mutant IDH1 20-mer peptide, with topical imiquimod. The antigens of these receptors remain unknown. TCRdb keeps only in-frame clones here, not all; method: immunoSEQ multiplex PCR. Seen here are fewer than 45,000 clones, about 80% observed once, and the top ten hold approximately 18%. This material consisted of PBMCs, taken from a glioma patient whose treatment included an IDH1 peptide vaccine. The receptors were gathered from a man aged 18 to 29 with glioma. Some clones in this sample may be carry-over from other donors' samples.

Comments on this clone: In the same sample, other DNA sequences code for this CDR3. The V gene is TRBV5-8, the J gene TRBJ2-7; 8 bases are shared with TRBD2. Germline assignment: CDR1 SGHTS and CDR2 YDEGEE. This CDR3 is built from 14 residues. Trimming removed 0 bases from V and 4 bases from J; junction bases left unmatched: 3. The CDR3: CASSLAGGPYEQYF. The CDR3 bases are TGTGCCAGCAGCTTGGCGGGAGGGCCTTACGAGCAGTACTTC.

This clone was seen a handful of times. This chain joins TRBV14 and TRBJ1-2; D gene unclear. The CDR3 consists of 12 residues. V lost 4 bases and J lost 4, with 7 bases in between. Germline CDR1 reads SGHDN; CDR2 reads FVKESK. The CDR3 DNA is TGTGCCAGCAGCCGCCAGCTCTATGGCTACACCTTC. Amino acids: CASSRQLYGYTF.

The chain employs TRBV6-1 and TRBJ1-1; 7 nucleotides match TRBD1. Germline lookup yields CDR1 MNHNS and CDR2 SASEGT. The CDR3 loop spans 14 amino acids. The ends lost 6 bases at V and 0 bases at J; junction bases unmatched: 4. Here the CDR3 DNA reads TGTGCCAGCAGACCGGGACAGATGAACACTGAAGCTTTCTTT. It translates to CASRPGQMNTEAFF.

CDR3 in DNA: TGTGCCAGCAGCTATACTCGGAACACCGGGGAGCTGTTTTTT. Residues: CASSYTRNTGELFF. The V call is TRBV7-9, the J call TRBJ2-2; D gene uncertain. There are 14 residues in the CDR3. The V and J ends lost 4 bases and 1 base respectively, with 7 bases between them. Germline V gene sequence: CDR1 SEHNR, CDR2 FQNEAQ (reference sequence). Supplemented by reference TRBV7-9 and TRBJ2-2, the full variable domain reads DTGVSQNPRHKITKRGQNVTFRCDPISEHNRLYWYRQTLGQGPEFLTYFQNEAQLEKSRLLSDRFSAERPKGSFSTLEIQRTEQGDSAMYLCASSYTRNTGELFFGEGSRLTVL.

The chain couples TRBV5-6 to TRBJ2-3; no clear D. V lost 3 bases and J 2 bases, leaving 10 bases between the germline ends. Germline V lookup: CDR1 SGHDT, CDR2 YYEEEE. The CDR3 loop spans 14 amino acids. The chain's CDR3 is CASSSSGHTDTQYF. CDR3 coding DNA: TGTGCCAGCAGCTCGTCCGGCCACACAGATACGCAGTATTTT.

The chain couples TRBV6-1 to TRBJ2-7, with 8 positions matching TRBD2. The V segment lost 4 bases and the J segment 4 bases; nucleotides outside the gene matches: 6. The CDR3 consists of 14 residues. From germline, CDR1 is MNHNS and CDR2 SASEGT. The CDR3 region is CASSVGAGGYEQYF. CDR3 bases: TGTGCCAGCAGTGTCGGGGCGGGGGGATACGAGCAGTACTTC.

V is TRBV5-1 and J is TRBJ2-5; tentative D call: TRBD1 (5 bases). The CDR3 runs 13 residues. CDR1 and CDR2 from the germline V gene are SGHRS and YFSETQ. Trimming removed 4 bases at V and 2 bases at J, with 9 bases between. The CDR3 nucleotides are TGCGCCAGCAGCAAAGGGGTGCAAGAGACCCAGTACTTC. Encoded protein: CASSKGVQETQYF. The complete variable domain, with remaining parts taken from reference TRBV5-1 and TRBJ2-5, reads KAGVTQTPRYLIKTRGQQVTLSCSPISGHRSVSWYQQTPGQGLQFLFEYFSETQRNKGNFPGRFSGRQFSNSRSEMNVSTLELGDSALYLCASSKGVQETQYFGPGTRLLVL.

The chain has TRBV25-1 and TRBJ1-1; D unresolved. Trimming stripped 3 bases from V and 1 base from J, with 6 bases between. The CDR3 runs to 13 residues. The germline gives CDR1 MGHDK, CDR2 SYGVNS. CDR3 sequence reads: CASSDKWNTEAFF. CDR3 bases: TGTGCCAGCAGTGACAAATGGAACACTGAAGCTTTCTTT.

V usage is TRBV5-4 and J usage is TRBJ2-7; 8 bases are shared with TRBD2. The ends lost 2 bases at V and 3 bases at J; junction bases unmatched: 4. The CDR3 is 14 amino acids. Germline values: CDR1 SGHNT, CDR2 YYREEE (reference sequence). DNA of the CDR3: TGTGCCAGCAGCTTATCAGCGGGGGACTACGAGCAGTACTTC. Its protein is CASSLSAGDYEQYF.

This clone was found once. The rearrangement uses TRBV4-1 and TRBJ2-7, with 11 bases identical to TRBD2. This CDR3 is 15 amino acids long. J lost 3 bases, V lost 3 bases, and 4 bases had no gene match. The germline gives CDR1 MGHRA, CDR2 YSYEKL. The chain's CDR3 is CASSHPTSGVYEQYF. The CDR3, as DNA: TGCGCCAGCAGCCACCCGACTAGCGGGGTCTACGAGCAGTACTTC.

The chain has TRBV7-9 and TRBJ2-5; weak D call: TRBD1 (5 bases). This CDR3 has 13 amino acids. Germline assignment: CDR1 SEHNR and CDR2 FQNEAQ (reference sequence). Deletions cut 2 bases from V and 9 bases from J, with 13 bases between. CDR3 nucleotide sequence: TGTGCCAGCAGCTTACAGGGTGGTTCTGCCCAGTACTTC. This gives the protein CASSLQGGSAQYF.

V and J are TRBV4-1 and TRBJ1-1; no reliable D call. The CDR3 contains 14 residues. V lost 0 bases to trimming and J lost 9 bases, with 14 bases between them. The germline V gene encodes CDR1 MGHRA and CDR2 YSYEKL. DNA for the CDR3: TGCGCCAGCAGCCAAGATATTGATGGATATCAAGCTTTCTTT. Amino acid sequence: CASSQDIDGYQAFF.

This clone has just a few counts. The chain is built from TRBV6-1 and TRBJ2-7; no clear D. The CDR3 length is 13 residues. Trimming removed 2 bases from V and 2 bases from J, with 7 bases in between. Germline V lookup: CDR1 MNHNS, CDR2 SASEGT. The CDR3 DNA is TGTGCCAGCAGTGAATATGAACCCTACGAGCAGTACTTC. Its translation is CASSEYEPYEQYF.

The chain carries TRBV9 and TRBJ1-1; a possible D gene is TRBD1 (6 bases). Germline CDR1 is SGDLS and CDR2 is YYNGEE. The CDR3 has 18 amino acids. Trimming cost V 0 bases and J 0 bases, with 18 bases left between them. The CDR3 protein is CASSVGLGVRGMNTEAFF. For the CDR3, the DNA is TGTGCCAGCAGCGTAGGTCTTGGGGTAAGGGGGATGAACACTGAAGCTTTCTTT.

In its sample, this clone was seen once. The chain has TRBV10-3 and TRBJ1-5; D might be TRBD1 (5 bases). The CDR3 consists of 13 residues. The germline V gene has CDR1 ENHRY and CDR2 SYGVKD. V was clipped by 8 bases and J by 5 bases, with 13 bases between them. This CDR3 is CAIGAGQDQPQHF. CDR3 DNA sequence: TGTGCCATCGGGGCAGGGCAGGATCAGCCCCAGCATTTT.

This clone has more than one count but fewer than ten. V and J are TRBV6-1 and TRBJ1-5; weak D call: TRBD1 (5 bases). V was pared by 1 base and J by 6 bases, with 10 bases between. CDR1 is MNHNS, CDR2 SASEGT, per germline. This CDR3 spans 14 amino acids. CDR3 DNA: TGTGCCAGCAGTGAAGGCAGGGAGTTTCAGCCCCAGCATTTT. It encodes CASSEGREFQPQHF.

The chain employs TRBV7-2 and TRBJ1-1; D gene unclear. Germline CDR1 reads SGHTA; CDR2 reads FQGNSA. The CDR3 is made up of 14 amino acids. The V gene lost 2 bases and the J gene lost 0 bases, with 7 bases spanning the gap. The CDR3 is CASSLQIMNTEAFF. The CDR3 coding sequence is TGTGCCAGCAGCTTACAGATAATGAACACTGAAGCTTTCTTT.

The chain has TRBV5-4 and TRBJ2-7; perhaps TRBD2 as D (5 bases). Germline V gene sequence: CDR1 SGHNT, CDR2 YYREEE (reference sequence). The ends were cut back, 2 bases at V and 2 bases at J, with 14 bases in the middle. The CDR3 consists of 15 residues. CDR3 protein: CASSFRTDSAYEQYF. CDR3 DNA: TGTGCCAGCAGCTTTCGCACGGACTCCGCCTACGAGCAGTACTTC.

The V and J genes are TRBV4-3 and TRBJ1-1; no clear D gene. The V and J ends lost 3 bases and 0 bases respectively, with 5 bases between them. Germline assignment: CDR1 LGHNA and CDR2 YSLEER. CDR3 size: 13 residues. CDR3 sequence reads: CASSQMMNTEAFF. CDR3 bases: TGCGCCAGCAGCCAGATGATGAACACTGAAGCTTTCTTT.

The V call is TRBV5-1, the J call TRBJ1-6; 8 bases fit TRBD1. The CDR3 loop spans 14 amino acids. The germline V gene encodes CDR1 SGHRS and CDR2 YFSETQ. Trimming took 2 bases from V and 7 from J; bases not matched to a gene: 2. CDR3 coding DNA: TGCGCCAGCAGCTTTGGACAGGGAAATTCACCCCTCCACTTT. As protein: CASSFGQGNSPLHF.

The chain combines TRBV4-3 with TRBJ1-2, with 8 nucleotides matching TRBD1. The J segment lost 3 bases and the V segment lost 4 bases, leaving 1 base of the junction unmatched. CDR3 length: 13 residues. From germline, CDR1 is LGHNA and CDR2 YSLEER. The DNA of the CDR3 is TGCGCCAGCAGCCCGACAGGGGACTATGGCTACACCTTC. It translates to CASSPTGDYGYTF.

The chain combines TRBV6-6 with TRBJ1-3; D gene uncertain. From germline, CDR1 is MNHNY and CDR2 SVGAGI (reference sequence). The CDR3 length is 13 residues. V was clipped by 7 bases and J by 0 bases, with 7 bases between them. This CDR3 reads CASTILSGNTIYF. In DNA, the CDR3 is TGTGCCAGCACGATACTCTCTGGAAACACCATATATTTT.

The genes are TRBV6-1 and TRBJ1-2; 8 nucleotides agree with TRBD1. J was trimmed by 4 bases and V by 5 bases; bases with no gene match: 6. The germline V gene has CDR1 MNHNS and CDR2 SASEGT. CDR3 size: 14 residues. The CDR3 sequence: CASSPGGGSYGYTF. The CDR3 DNA reads TGTGCCAGCAGTCCAGGGGGCGGTAGCTATGGCTACACCTTC.

This clone was counted only a few times. This chain joins TRBV5-4 and TRBJ1-1, with D unresolved. Germline-derived CDR1 and CDR2 are SGHNT and YYREEE (reference sequence). Trimming shortened V by 3 bases and J by 4 bases, and 10 bases separated the two germline ends. The CDR3 sequence is 13 residues long. CDR3 nucleotides: TGTGCCAGCAGCTCGCGAGGGCCCACTGAAGCTTTCTTT. Translating gives CASSSRGPTEAFF.

This clone has only a few counts. The V and J genes are TRBV5-6 and TRBJ1-2, with D uncertain. The CDR3 spans 13 residues. Looked up from germline, CDR1 is SGHDT and CDR2 is YYEEEE. Trimming shortened V by 5 bases and J by 7 bases, and 15 bases separated the two germline ends. DNA of the CDR3: TGTGCCAGCAGACTAATGGTTATGGGTGGCTACACCTTC. It encodes CASRLMVMGGYTF. The full variable domain, its missing parts supplied by reference TRBV5-6 and TRBJ1-2, is DAGVTQSPTHLIKTRGQQVTLRCSPKSGHDTVSWYQQALGQGPQFIFQYYEEEERQRGNFPDRFSGHQFPNYSSELNVNALLLGDSALYLCASRLMVMGGYTFGSGTRLTVV.

This chain uses TRBV28 with TRBJ1-5; possibly TRBD1 for D (5 bases). The CDR3 covers 15 residues. The germline gives CDR1 MDHEN, CDR2 SYDVKM. Trimming cost V 4 bases and J 5 bases, with 15 bases left between them. CDR3 bases: TGTGCCAGCAGTTCCCTCCGGGACCTCGATCAGCCCCAGCATTTT. Residues: CASSSLRDLDQPQHF.